This TCR beta chain is from a study of OX40 agonist ivuxolimab in advanced cancers. Turning to the study itself: Treatment received earlier with anti-PD-1, anti-PD-L1 or anti-CTLA-4 agents was allowed, and less than 45% had some.

V was clipped by 5 bases and J by 4 bases, with 15 bases between them. CDR3 length: 14 residues. Germline V gives CDR1 SGHAT, CDR2 FQNNGV. Measured with immunoSEQ multiplex PCR; TCRdb has only the in-frame clones, and not every one. This repertoire shows 60,000 to 75,000 clones, approximately 80% found once; its top ten account for 1.1%. The sample was CD4+ or CD8+ T cells sorted from blood, taken in a trial of the OX40 agonist ivuxolimab. This receptor was taken from an adult with an advanced solid tumor such as melanoma, head and neck, liver or kidney cancer. The gene calls are TRBV11-2 and TRBJ2-7; D ambiguous. The CDR3 sequence: CASSLRRGAYEQYF. In DNA, the CDR3 is TGTGCCAGCAGCCTGCGCCGCGGTGCGTACGAGCAGTACTTC.